This record concerns one T cell receptor beta chain sequence. Its cognate antigen is unknown. This record belongs to a study of OX40 agonist ivuxolimab in advanced cancers. Study context: Ivuxolimab, an agonist antibody against OX40 (CD134), was given to patients. Patients receiving dose escalation had hepatocellular carcinoma, melanoma, renal cell or head and neck cancer. Whole-study findings and limits: The work left the antigen specificity of expanded peripheral T cells undetermined.

This CDR3 comprises 13 residues. Germline CDR1 is SGHVS and CDR2 is FNYEAQ. Trimming took off 4 bases at V and 3 bases at J, with 9 bases between the two ends. Method: immunoSEQ multiplex PCR; TCRdb's copy keeps in-frame clones and lacks some. The sample shows about 55,000 clones, roughly 80% of them seen only once. The chain links TRBV7-6 to TRBJ1-1; a weak D match, TRBD1 (6 bases). The receptor's source is an adult with an advanced solid tumor such as melanoma, head and neck, liver or kidney cancer. The sequencing here drew on CD4+ or CD8+ T cells sorted from blood, taken in a trial of the OX40 agonist ivuxolimab. The CDR3 DNA follows: TGTGCCAGCAGCTCGCAGGGGTACACTGAAGCTTTCTTT. It is translated as CASSSQGYTEAFF.